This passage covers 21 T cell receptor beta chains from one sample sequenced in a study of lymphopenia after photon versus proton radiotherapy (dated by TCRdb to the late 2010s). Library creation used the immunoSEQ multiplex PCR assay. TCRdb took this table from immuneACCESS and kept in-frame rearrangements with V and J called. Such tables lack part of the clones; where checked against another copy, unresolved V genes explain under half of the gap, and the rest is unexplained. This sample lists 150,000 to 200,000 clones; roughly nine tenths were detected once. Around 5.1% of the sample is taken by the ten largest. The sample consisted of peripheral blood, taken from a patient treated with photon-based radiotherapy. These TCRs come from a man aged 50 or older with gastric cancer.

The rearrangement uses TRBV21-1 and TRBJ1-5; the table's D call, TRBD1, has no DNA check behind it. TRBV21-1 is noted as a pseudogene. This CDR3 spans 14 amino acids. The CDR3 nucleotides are TGTGCCAGCAGGTTGACAGGAGACGATCAGCCCCAGCATTTT. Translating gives CASRLTGDDQPQHF.

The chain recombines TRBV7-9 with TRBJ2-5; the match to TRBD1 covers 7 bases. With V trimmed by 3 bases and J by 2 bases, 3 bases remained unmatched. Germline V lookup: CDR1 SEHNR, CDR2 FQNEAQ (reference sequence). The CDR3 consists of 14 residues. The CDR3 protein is CASSLGQTQETQYF. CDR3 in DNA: TGTGCCAGCAGCTTGGGACAGACACAAGAGACCCAGTACTTC.

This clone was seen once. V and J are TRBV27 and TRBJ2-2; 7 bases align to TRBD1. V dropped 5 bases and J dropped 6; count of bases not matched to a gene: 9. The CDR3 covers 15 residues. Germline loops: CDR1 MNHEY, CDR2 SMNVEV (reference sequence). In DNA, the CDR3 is TGTGCCAGCAGTCCAAAGGGGGCCGCGGCCGGGGAGCTGTTTTTT. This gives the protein CASSPKGAAAGELFF.

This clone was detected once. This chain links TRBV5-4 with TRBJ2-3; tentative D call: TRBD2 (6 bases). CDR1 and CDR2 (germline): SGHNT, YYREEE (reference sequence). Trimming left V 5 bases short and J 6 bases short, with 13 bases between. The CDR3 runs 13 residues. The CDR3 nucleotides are TGTGCCAGCAGTCGAGCACGGGAGGATACGCAGTATTTT. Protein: CASSRAREDTQYF.

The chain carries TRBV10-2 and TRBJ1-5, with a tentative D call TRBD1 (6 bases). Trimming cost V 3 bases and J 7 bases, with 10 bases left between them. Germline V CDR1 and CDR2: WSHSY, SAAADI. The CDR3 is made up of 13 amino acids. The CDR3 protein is CASSEGGLQPQHF. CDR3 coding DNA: TGCGCCAGCAGTGAAGGGGGTCTGCAGCCCCAGCATTTT.

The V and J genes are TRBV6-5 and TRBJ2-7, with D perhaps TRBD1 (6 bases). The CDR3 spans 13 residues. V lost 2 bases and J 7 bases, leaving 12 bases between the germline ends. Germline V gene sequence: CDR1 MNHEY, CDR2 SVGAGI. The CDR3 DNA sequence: TGTGCCAGCAGTTACGGACAGTTTTGGGAGCAGTACTTC. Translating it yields CASSYGQFWEQYF.

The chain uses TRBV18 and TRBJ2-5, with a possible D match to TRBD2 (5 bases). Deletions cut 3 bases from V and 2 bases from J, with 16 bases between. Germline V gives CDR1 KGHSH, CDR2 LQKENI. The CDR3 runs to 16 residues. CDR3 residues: CASSPPSLGRQETQYF. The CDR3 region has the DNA TGTGCCAGCTCACCCCCTAGCTTAGGGCGTCAAGAGACCCAGTACTTC.

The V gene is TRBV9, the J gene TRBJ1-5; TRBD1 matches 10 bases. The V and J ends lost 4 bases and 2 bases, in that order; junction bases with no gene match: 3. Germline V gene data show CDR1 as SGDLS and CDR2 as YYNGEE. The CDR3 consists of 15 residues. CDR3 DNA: TGTGCCAGCAGCCCCGGGACAGGGGGCAATCAGCCCCAGCATTTT. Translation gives CASSPGTGGNQPQHF. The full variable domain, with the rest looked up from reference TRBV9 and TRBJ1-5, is DSGVTQTPKHLITATGQRVTLRCSPRSGDLSVYWYQQSLDQGLQFLIQYYNGEERAKGNILERFSAQQFPDLHSELNLSSLELGDSALYFCASSPGTGGNQPQHFGDGTRLSIL.

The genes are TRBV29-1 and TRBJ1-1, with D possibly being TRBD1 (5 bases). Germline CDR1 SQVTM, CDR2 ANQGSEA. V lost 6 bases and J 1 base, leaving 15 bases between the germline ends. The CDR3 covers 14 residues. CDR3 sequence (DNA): TGCAGCGTGGGGGGGGTTTTAGGGAACACTGAAGCTTTCTTT. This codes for CSVGGVLGNTEAFF.

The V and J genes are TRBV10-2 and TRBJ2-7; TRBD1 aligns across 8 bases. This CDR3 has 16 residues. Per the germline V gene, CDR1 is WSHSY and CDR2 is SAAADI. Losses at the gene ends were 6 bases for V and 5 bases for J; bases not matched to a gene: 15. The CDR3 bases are TGCGCCAGCAGGGGCAGGGCAGGGGGCAATCTCAACGAGCAGTACTTC. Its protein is CASRGRAGGNLNEQYF.

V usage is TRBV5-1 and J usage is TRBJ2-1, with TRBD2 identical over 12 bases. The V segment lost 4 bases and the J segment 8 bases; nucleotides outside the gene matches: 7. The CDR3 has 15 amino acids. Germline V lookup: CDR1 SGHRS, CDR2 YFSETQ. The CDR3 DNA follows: TGCGCCAGCAGCCCGACTAGCGGGAGTACCTATGAGCAGTTCTTC. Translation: CASSPTSGSTYEQFF. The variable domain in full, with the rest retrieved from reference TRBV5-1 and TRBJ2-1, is KAGVTQTPRYLIKTRGQQVTLSCSPISGHRSVSWYQQTPGQGLQFLFEYFSETQRNKGNFPGRFSGRQFSNSRSEMNVSTLELGDSALYLCASSPTSGSTYEQFFGPGTRLTVL.

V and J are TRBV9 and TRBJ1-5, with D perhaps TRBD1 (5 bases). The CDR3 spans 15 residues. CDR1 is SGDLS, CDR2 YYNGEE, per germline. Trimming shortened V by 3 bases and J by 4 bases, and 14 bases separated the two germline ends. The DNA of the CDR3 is TGTGCCAGCAGCGCAACAGGTTGGGGAAATCAGCCCCAGCATTTT. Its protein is CASSATGWGNQPQHF.

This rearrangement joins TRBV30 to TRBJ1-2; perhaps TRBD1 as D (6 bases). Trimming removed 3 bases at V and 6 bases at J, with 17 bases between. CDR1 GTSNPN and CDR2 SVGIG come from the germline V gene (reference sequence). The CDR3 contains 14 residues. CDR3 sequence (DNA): TGTGCCTGGAGCGACCCCCGGAGGGGGGATGGCTACACCTTC. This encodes CAWSDPRRGDGYTF. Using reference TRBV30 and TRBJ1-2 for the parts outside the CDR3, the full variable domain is SQTIHQWPATLVQPVGSPLSLECTVEGTSNPNLYWYRQAAGRGLQLLFYSVGIGQISSEVPQNLSASRPQDRQFILSSKKLLLSDSGFYLCAWSDPRRGDGYTFGSGTRLTVV.

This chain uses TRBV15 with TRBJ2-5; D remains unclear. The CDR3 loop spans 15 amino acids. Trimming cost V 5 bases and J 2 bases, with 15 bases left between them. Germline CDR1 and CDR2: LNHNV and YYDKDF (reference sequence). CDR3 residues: CATSVSLTHQETQYF. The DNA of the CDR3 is TGTGCCACCAGCGTCTCTTTGACACATCAAGAGACCCAGTACTTC.

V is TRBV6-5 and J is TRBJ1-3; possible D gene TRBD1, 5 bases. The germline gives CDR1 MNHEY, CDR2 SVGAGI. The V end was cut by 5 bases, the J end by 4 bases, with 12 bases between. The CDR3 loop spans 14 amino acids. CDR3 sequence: CASSGQGRGNTIYF. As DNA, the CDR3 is TGTGCCAGCAGTGGCCAGGGTAGAGGAAACACCATATATTTT.

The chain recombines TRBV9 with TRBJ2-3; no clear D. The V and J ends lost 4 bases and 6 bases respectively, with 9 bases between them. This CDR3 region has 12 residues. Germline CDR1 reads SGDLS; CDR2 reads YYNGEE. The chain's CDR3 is CASSPQFDTQYF. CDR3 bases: TGTGCCAGCAGCCCCCAATTTGATACGCAGTATTTT.

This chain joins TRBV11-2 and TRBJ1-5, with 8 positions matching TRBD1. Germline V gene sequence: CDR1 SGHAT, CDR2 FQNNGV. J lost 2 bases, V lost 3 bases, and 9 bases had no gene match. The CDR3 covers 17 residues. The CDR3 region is CASSLRGTGGGNQPQHF. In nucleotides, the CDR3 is TGTGCCAGCAGCTTGAGAGGTACAGGGGGAGGCAATCAGCCCCAGCATTTT.

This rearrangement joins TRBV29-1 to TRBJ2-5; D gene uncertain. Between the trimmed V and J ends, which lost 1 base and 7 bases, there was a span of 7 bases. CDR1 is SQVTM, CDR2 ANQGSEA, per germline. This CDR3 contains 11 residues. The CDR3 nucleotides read TGCAGCGTTGAAGGGATCGGGACCCAGTACTTC. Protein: CSVEGIGTQYF.

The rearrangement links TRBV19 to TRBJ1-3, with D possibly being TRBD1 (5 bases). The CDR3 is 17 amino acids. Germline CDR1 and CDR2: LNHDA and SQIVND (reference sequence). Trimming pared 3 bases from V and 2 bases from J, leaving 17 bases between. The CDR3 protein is CASSIQLTGTPGNTIYF. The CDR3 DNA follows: TGTGCCAGTAGTATTCAGCTAACAGGCACGCCTGGAAACACCATATATTTT.

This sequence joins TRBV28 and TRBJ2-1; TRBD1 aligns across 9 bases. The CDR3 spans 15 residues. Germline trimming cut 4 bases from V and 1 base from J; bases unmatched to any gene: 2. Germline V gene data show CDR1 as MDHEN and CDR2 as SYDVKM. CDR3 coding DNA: TGTGCCAGCAGTTCCGGGACAGGGTCCTACAATGAGCAGTTCTTC. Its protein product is CASSSGTGSYNEQFF.

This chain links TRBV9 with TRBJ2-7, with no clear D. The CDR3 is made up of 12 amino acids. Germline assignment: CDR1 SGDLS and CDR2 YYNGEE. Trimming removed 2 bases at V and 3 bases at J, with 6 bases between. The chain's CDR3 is CASSVSLYEQYF. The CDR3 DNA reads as TGTGCCAGCAGCGTTTCACTCTACGAGCAGTACTTC.